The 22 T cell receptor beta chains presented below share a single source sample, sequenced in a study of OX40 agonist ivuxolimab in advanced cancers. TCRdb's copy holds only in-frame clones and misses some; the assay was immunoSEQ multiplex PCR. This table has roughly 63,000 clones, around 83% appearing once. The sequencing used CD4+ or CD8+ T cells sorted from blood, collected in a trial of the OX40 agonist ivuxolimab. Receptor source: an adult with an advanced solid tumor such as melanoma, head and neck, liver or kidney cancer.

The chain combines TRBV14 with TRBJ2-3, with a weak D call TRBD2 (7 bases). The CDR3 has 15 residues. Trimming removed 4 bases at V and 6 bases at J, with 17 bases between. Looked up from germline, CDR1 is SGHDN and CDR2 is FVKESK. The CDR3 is CASSRRGGGRDTQYF. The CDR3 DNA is TGTGCCAGCAGCCGCCGAGGGGGGGGCCGGGATACGCAGTATTTT.

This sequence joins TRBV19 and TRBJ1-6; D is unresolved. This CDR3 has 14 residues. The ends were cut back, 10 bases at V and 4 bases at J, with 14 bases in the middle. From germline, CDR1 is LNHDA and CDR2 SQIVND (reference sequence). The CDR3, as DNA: TGTGCCACCCGGACGGCTAATTATAATTCACCCCTCCACTTT. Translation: CATRTANYNSPLHF.

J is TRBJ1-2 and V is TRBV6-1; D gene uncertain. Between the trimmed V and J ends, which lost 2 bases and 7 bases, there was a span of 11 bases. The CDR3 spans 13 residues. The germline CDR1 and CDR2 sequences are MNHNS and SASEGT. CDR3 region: CASSESGGGGYTF. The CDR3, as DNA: TGTGCCAGCAGTGAAAGCGGCGGCGGTGGCTACACCTTC.

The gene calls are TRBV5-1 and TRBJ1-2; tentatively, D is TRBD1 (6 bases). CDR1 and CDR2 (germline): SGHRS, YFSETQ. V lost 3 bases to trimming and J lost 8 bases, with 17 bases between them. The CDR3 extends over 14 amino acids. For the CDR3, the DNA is TGCGCCAGCAGCTCTACGGCGGGGGCCCACGGCTACACCTTC. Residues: CASSSTAGAHGYTF.

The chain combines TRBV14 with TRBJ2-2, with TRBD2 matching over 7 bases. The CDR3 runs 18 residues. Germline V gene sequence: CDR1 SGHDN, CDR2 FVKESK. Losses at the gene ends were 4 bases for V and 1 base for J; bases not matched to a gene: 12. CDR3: CASSRSLGSGGNTGELFF. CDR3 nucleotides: TGTGCCAGCAGCCGAAGCCTTGGGTCGGGGGGGAACACCGGGGAGCTGTTTTTT. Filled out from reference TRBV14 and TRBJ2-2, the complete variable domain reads EAGVTQFPSHSVIEKGQTVTLRCDPISGHDNLYWYRRVMGKEIKFLLHFVKESKQDESGMPNNRFLAERTGGTYSTLKVQPAELEDSGVYFCASSRSLGSGGNTGELFFGEGSRLTVL.

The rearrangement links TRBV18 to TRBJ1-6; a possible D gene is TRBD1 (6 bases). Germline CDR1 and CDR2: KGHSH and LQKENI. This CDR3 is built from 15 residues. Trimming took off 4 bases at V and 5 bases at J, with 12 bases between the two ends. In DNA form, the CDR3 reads TGTGCCAGCTCACTAACTAGGACAGATAATTCACCCCTCCACTTT. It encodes CASSLTRTDNSPLHF.

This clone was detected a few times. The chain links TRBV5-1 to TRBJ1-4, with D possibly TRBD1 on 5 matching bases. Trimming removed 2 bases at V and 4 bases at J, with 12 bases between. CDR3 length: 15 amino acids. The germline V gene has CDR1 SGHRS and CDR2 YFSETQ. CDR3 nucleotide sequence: TGCGCCAGCAGCTTTGGGGGGACCAATAATGAAAAACTGTTTTTT. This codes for CASSFGGTNNEKLFF.

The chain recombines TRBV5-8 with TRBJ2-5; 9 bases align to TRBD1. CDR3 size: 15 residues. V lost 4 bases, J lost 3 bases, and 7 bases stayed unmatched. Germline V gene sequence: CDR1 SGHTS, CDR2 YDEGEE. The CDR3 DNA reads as TGTGCCAGCAGCCTTTTGGGACAGGGTGAAGAGACCCAGTACTTC. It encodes CASSLLGQGEETQYF.

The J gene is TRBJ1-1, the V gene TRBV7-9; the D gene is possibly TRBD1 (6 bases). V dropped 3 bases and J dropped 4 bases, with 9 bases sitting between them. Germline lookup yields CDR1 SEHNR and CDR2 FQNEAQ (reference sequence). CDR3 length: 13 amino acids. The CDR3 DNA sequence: TGTGCCAGCAGCTTCGGGGGCACCACTGAAGCTTTCTTT. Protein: CASSFGGTTEAFF. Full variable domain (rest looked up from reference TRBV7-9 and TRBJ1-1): DTGVSQNPRHKITKRGQNVTFRCDPISEHNRLYWYRQTLGQGPEFLTYFQNEAQLEKSRLLSDRFSAERPKGSFSTLEIQRTEQGDSAMYLCASSFGGTTEAFFGQGTRLTVV.

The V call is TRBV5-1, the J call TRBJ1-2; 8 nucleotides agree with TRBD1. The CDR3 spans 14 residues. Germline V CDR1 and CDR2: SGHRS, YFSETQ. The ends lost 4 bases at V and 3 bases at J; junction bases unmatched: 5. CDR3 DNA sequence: TGCGCCAGCAGCCCGGGACAGGCGGACTATGGCTACACCTTC. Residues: CASSPGQADYGYTF.

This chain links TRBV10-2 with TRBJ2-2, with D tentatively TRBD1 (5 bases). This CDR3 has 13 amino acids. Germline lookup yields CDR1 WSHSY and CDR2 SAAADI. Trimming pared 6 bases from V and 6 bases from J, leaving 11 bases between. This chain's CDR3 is CASSGSRAGELFF. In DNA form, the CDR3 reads TGCGCCAGCAGCGGGTCCAGGGCCGGGGAGCTGTTTTTT.

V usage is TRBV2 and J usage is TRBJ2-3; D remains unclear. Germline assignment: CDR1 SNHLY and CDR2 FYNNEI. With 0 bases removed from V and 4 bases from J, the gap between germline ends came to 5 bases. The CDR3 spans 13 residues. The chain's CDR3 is CASSEAFADTQYF. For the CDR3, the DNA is TGTGCCAGCAGTGAAGCGTTTGCAGATACGCAGTATTTT.

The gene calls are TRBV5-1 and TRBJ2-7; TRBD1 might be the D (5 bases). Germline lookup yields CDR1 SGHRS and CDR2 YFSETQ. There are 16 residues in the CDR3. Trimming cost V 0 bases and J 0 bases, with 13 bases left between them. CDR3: CASSLVSGPSSYEQYF. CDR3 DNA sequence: TGCGCCAGCAGCTTGGTCTCAGGGCCGAGCTCCTACGAGCAGTACTTC.

The CDR3 nucleotides are TGCGCCAGCAGCTTGGCAGGGCGCACAGATACGCAGTATTTT. Translating gives CASSLAGRTDTQYF. This rearrangement joins TRBV5-1 to TRBJ2-3; D is possibly TRBD1 (5 bases). The CDR3 extends over 14 amino acids. Germline CDR1 and CDR2: SGHRS and YFSETQ. The V and J ends lost 0 bases and 1 base respectively, with 6 bases between them.

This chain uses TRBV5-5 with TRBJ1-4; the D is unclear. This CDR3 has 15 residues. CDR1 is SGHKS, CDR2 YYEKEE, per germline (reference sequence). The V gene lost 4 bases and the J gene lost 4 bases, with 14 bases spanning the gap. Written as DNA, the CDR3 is TGTGCCAGCAGCCCAAGGACGGGCGGTAATGAAAAACTGTTTTTT. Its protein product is CASSPRTGGNEKLFF.

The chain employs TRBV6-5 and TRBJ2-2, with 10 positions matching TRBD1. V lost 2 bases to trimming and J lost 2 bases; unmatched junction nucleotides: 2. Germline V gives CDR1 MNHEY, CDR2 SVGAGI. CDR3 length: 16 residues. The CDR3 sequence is CASSYGTGANTGELFF. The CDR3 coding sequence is TGTGCCAGCAGTTACGGGACAGGGGCAAACACCGGGGAGCTGTTTTTT.

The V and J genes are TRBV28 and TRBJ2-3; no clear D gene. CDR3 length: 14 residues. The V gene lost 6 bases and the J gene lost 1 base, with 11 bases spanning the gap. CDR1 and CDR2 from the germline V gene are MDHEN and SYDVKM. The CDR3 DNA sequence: TGTGCCAGCAGCCCCCCCGGCCGCACAGATACGCAGTATTTT. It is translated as CASSPPGRTDTQYF.

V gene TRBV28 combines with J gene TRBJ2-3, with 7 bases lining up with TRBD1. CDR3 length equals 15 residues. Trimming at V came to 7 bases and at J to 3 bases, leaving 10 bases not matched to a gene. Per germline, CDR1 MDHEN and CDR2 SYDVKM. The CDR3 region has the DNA TGTGCCAGCAAAGGGGGCACGCCCGTGACAGATACGCAGTATTTT. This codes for CASKGGTPVTDTQYF. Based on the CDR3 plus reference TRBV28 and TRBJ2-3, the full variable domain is DVKVTQSSRYLVKRTGEKVFLECVQDMDHENMFWYRQDPGLGLRLIYFSYDVKMKEKGDIPEGYSVSREKKERFSLILESASTNQTSMYLCASKGGTPVTDTQYFGPGTRLTVL.

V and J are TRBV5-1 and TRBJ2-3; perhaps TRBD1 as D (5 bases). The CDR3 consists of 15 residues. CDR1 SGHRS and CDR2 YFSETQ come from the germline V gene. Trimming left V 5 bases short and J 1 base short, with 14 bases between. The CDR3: CASSRKGSGTDTQYF. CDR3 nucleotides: TGCGCCAGCAGTCGAAAGGGGTCGGGCACAGATACGCAGTATTTT.

Written as DNA, the CDR3 is TGCGCCAGCAGCTCTGGGACAACTGAAGCTTTCTTT. Translation gives CASSSGTTEAFF. The chain recombines TRBV5-1 with TRBJ1-1; TRBD1 is a possible D gene (6 bases). Looked up from germline, CDR1 is SGHRS and CDR2 is YFSETQ. The CDR3 consists of 12 residues. Trimming pared 3 bases from V and 5 bases from J, leaving 8 bases between.

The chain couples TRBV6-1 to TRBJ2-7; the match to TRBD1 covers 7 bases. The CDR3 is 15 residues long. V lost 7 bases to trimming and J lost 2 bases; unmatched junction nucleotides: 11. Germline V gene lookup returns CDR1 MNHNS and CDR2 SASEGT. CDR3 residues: CASNTGDRGTYEQYF. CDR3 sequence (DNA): TGTGCCAGCAATACTGGGGACAGAGGTACCTACGAGCAGTACTTC.

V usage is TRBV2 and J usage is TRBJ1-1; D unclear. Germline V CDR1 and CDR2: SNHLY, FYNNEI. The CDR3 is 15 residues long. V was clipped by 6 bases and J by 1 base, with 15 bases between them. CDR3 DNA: TGTGCCAGCAGCGTTCCCCCCATAAGGAACACTGAAGCTTTCTTT. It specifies CASSVPPIRNTEAFF. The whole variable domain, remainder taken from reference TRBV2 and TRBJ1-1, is EPEVTQTPSHQVTQMGQEVILRCVPISNHLYFYWYRQILGQKVEFLVSFYNNEISEKSEIFDDQFSVERPDGSNFTLKIRSTKLEDSAMYFCASSVPPIRNTEAFFGQGTRLTVV.